Below are 7 T cell receptor beta chains sequenced from a single sample in a study of CXCR3-negative and CXCR3-positive naive CD8 T cells. All TRB cDNA libraries came from 5' RACE performed with UMI labels. TCRdb re-called the 5' RACE reads and catalogs CDR3 proteins one per entry, DNA excluded. The sample totals around 40,000 distinct CDR3 sequences. The sample was naive CXCR3- CD8+ T cells from blood. Stated subset: CD45RO-CCR7+CD27+CD95- naive CD8+ T cells lacking CXCR3 (TNR3-). The source is a human donor in good health. Some clones in this sample may be carry-over from other donors' samples.

V usage is TRBV7-6 and J usage is TRBJ2-3; lacking DNA, the TRBD1 call made by TCRdb goes unchecked. Germline CDR1 SGHVS, CDR2 FNYEAQ. There are 17 residues in the CDR3. CDR3: CASRSRDAWGGTDTQYF.

The chain has TRBV27 and TRBJ2-3; the TRBD1 assignment by TCRdb is unverifiable without DNA. Germline loops: CDR1 MNHEY, CDR2 SMNVEV (reference sequence). The CDR3 spans 17 residues. This chain's CDR3 is CASSSIRQGAGLDTQYF.

The chain recombines TRBV24-1 with TRBJ2-2; TCRdb names TRBD1, which stays unverified in the absence of DNA. Germline loops: CDR1 KGHDR, CDR2 SFDVKD. This CDR3 spans 16 amino acids. The CDR3: CATSDWGQGYTGELFF.

This chain uses TRBV28 with TRBJ1-6; TCRdb's D call of TRBD1 is untestable without DNA. Germline assignment: CDR1 MDHEN and CDR2 SYDVKM. CDR3 length: 14 residues. CDR3: CASSHRGSNSPLHF.

The chain recombines TRBV20-1 with TRBJ2-7; the TCRdb D gene call, TRBD2, has no DNA to confirm it. The CDR3 runs to 18 residues. From germline, CDR1 is DFQATT and CDR2 SNEGSKA (reference sequence). CDR3 amino acids: CSARGGLAGGLSSYEQYF.

The genes are TRBV29-1 and TRBJ2-7; TCRdb outputs TRBD2, but without DNA this stays unchecked. The CDR3 covers 13 residues. Germline CDR1 SQVTM, CDR2 ANQGSEA. The CDR3 is CSVLVGSGDEQYF.

V and J are TRBV5-1 and TRBJ2-7. Germline-derived CDR1 and CDR2 are SGHRS and YFSETQ. The CDR3 contains 13 residues. CDR3 in amino acids: CASSLENSYEQYF.